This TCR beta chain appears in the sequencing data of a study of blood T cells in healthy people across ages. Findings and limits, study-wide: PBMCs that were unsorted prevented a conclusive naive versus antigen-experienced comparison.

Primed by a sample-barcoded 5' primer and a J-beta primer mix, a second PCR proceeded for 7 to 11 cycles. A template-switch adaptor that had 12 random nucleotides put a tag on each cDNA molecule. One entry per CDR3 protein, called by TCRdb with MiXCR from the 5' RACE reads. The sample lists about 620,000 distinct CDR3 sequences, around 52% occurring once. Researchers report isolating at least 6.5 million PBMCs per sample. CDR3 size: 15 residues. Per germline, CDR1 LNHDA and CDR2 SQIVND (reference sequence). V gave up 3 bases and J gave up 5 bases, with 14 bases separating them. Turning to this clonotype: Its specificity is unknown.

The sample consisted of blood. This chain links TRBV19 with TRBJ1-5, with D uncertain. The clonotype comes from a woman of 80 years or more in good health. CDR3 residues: CASSILGIGDQPQHF. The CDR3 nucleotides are TGTGCCAGTAGTATTTTGGGAATCGGTGATCAGCCCCAGCATTTT.